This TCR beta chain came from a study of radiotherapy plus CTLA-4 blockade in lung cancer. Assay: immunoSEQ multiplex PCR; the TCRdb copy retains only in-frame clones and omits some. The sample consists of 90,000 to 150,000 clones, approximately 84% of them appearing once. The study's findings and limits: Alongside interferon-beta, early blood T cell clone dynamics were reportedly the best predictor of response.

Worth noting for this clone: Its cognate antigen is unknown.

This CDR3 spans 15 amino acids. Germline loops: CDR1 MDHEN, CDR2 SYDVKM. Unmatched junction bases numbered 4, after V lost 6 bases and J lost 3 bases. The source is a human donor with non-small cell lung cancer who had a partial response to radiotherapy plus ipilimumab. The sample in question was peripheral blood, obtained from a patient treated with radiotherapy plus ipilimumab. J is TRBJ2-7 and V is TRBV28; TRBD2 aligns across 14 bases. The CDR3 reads CASRAGLAGVYEQYF. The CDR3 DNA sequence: TGTGCCAGCAGGGCGGGACTAGCGGGGGTCTACGAGCAGTACTTC.